This T cell receptor beta chain was sequenced for a study of T cell responses to AZD1222 COVID-19 vaccine. This CDR3 contains 17 residues. Trimming cost V 4 bases and J 2 bases, with 21 bases left between them. The V gene's germline CDR1 is SGHVS and CDR2 FNYEAQ. Only in-frame clones appear in the TCRdb table, and some are missing; sequencing was by immunoSEQ multiplex PCR. The sample holds 150,000 to 200,000 clones, about nine tenths seen once. The sample here was peripheral blood, taken on day 0 of AZD1222 vaccination. This clonotype was obtained from an adult in good health. The rearrangement uses TRBV7-6 and TRBJ2-7; perhaps TRBD2 as D (7 bases). The CDR3 reads CASSSGAGRVGTYEQYF. CDR3 DNA sequence: TGTGCCAGCAGCTCAGGGGCAGGGAGGGTTGGAACCTACGAGCAGTACTTC.